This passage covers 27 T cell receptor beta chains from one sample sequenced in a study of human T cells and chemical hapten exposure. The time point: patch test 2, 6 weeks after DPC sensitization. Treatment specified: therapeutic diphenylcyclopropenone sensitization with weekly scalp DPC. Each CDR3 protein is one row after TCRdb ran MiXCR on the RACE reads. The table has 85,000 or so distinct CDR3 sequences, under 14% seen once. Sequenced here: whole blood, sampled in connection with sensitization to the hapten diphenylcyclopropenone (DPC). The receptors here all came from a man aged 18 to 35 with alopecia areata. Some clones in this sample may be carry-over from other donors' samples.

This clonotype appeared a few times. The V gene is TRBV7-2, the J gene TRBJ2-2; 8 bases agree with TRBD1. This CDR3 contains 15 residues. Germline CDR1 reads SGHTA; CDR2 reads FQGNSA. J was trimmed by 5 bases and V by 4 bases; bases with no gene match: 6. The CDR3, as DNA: TGTGCCAGCAGCTCACAGGGGGACGAGACCGGGGAGCTGTTTTTT. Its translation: CASSSQGDETGELFF.

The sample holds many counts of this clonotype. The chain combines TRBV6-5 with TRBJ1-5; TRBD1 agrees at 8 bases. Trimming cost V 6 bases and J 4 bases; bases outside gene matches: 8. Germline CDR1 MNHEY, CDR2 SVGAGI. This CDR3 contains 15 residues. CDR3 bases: TGTGCCAGCAGCCAGGACAGGGAAAGAAATCAGCCCCAGCATTTT. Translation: CASSQDRERNQPQHF.

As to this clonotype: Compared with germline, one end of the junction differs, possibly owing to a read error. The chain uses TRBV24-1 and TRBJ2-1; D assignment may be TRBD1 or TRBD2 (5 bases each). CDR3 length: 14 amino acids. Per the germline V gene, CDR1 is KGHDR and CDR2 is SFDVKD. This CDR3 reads CTTSDPGRSNEQFF. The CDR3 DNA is TGTACCACCAGTGACCCGGGACGAAGCAATGAGCAGTTCTTC.

The CDR3 DNA sequence: TGTGCAAGTCGCTTAGCGTGCTGGACAGGGGCTTTTCAGCCCCAGCATTTT. Protein product: CASRLACWTGAFQPQHF. The chain has TRBV12-2 and TRBJ1-5; TRBD1, the table's D call, lacks a check against the DNA. TRBV12-2 is reported as a pseudogene. This CDR3 comprises 17 residues.

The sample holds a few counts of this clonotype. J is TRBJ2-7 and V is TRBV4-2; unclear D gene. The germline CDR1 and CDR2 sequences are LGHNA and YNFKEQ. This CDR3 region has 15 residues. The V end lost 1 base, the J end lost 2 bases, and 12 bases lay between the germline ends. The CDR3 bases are TGTGCCAGCAGCCAAGGCCTAGGAGATACCTACGAGCAGTACTTC. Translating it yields CASSQGLGDTYEQYF.

CDR3 nucleotides: TGTGCAAGTCGCTACCGGGACAGGGGAGACAATGAGCAGTTCTTC. It codes for CASRYRDRGDNEQFF. V is TRBV12-2 and J is TRBJ2-1; the table's D call TRBD1 went unverified against the DNA. TRBV12-2 is tagged as a pseudogene. The CDR3 is 15 residues long.

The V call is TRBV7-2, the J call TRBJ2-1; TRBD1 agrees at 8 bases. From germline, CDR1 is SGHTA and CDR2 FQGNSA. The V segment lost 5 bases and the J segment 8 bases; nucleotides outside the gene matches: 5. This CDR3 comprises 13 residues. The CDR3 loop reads CASSPQTGDEQFF. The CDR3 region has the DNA TGTGCCAGCAGCCCCCAGACAGGGGATGAGCAGTTCTTC.

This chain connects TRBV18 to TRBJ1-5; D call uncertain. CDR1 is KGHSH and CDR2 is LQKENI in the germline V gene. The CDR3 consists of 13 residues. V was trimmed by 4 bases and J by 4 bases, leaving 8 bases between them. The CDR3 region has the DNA TGTGCCAGCTCACTGGCCAAGAATCAGCCCCAGCATTTT. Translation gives CASSLAKNQPQHF. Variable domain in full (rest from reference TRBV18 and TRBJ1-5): NAGVMQNPRHLVRRRGQEARLRCSPMKGHSHVYWYRQLPEEGLKFMVYLQKENIIDESGMPKERFSAEFPKEGPSILRIQQVVRGDSAAYFCASSLAKNQPQHFGDGTRLSIL.

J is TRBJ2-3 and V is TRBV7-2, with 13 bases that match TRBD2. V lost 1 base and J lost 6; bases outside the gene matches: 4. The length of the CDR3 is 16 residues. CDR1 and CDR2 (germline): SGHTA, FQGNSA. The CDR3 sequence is CASSLVLAGGPDTQYF. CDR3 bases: TGTGCCAGCAGCTTAGTACTAGCGGGGGGGCCCGATACGCAGTATTTT.

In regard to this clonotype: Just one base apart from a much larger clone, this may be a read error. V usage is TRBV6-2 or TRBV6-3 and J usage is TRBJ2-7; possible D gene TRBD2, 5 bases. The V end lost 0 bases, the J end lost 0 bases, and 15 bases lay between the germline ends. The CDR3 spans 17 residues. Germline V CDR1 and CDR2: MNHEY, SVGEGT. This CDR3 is CASSYSKAAENSYEQYF. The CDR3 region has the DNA TGTGCCAGCAGTTACTCGAAAGCGGCAGAGAACTCCTACGAGCAGTACTTC.

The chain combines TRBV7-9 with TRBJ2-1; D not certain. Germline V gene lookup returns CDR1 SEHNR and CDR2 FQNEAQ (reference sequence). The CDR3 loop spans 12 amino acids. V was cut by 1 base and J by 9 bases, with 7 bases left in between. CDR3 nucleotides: TGTGCCAGCAGCTTAGTGGGAATTGAGCAGTTCTTC. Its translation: CASSLVGIEQFF.

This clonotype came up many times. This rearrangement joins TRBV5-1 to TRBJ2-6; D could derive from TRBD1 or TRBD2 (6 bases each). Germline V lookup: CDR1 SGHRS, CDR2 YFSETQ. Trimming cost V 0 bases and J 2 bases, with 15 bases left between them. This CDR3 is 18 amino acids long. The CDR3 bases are TGCGCCAGCAGCTTGGCCATAGGGGGGCTGACTGGGGCCAACGTCCTGACTTTC. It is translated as CASSLAIGGLTGANVLTF.

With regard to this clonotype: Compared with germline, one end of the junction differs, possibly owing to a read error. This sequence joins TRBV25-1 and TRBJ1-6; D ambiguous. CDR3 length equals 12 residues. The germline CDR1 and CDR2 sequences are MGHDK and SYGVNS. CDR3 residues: CASSEYNSPLHF. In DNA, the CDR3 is TGTGCCAGCAGTGAATATAACTCACCCCTCCACTTT.

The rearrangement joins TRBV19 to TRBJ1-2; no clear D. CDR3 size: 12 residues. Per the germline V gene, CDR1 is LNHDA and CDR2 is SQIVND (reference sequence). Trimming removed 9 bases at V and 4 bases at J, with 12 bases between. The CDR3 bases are TGTGCCAGGTATACCGACATCTATGGCTACACCTTC. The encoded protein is CARYTDIYGYTF.

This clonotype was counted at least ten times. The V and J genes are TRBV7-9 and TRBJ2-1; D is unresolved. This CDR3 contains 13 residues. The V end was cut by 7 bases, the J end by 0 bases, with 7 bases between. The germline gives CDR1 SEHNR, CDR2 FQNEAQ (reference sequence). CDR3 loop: CASTWSSYNEQFF. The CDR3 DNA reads TGTGCCAGCACGTGGAGCTCCTACAATGAGCAGTTCTTC.

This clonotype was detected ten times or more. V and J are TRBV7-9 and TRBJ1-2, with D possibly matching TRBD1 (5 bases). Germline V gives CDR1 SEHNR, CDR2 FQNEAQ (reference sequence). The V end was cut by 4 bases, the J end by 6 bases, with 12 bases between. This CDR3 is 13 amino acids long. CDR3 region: CASSSTWGNGYTF. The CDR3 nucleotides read TGTGCCAGCAGCTCTACGTGGGGGAATGGCTACACCTTC.

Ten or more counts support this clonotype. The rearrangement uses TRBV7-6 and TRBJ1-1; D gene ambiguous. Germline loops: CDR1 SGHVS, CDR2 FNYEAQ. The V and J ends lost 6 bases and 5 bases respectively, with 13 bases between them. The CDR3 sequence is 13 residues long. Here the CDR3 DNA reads TGTGCCAGCAGTTACAAGGGATTGACTGAAGCTTTCTTT. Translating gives CASSYKGLTEAFF.

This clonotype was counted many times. The CDR3 coding sequence is TGTGCCAGCAGAGGTGCGGGGGGCCGCCCGAACACCGGGGAGCTGTTTTTT. This sequence encodes CASRGAGGRPNTGELFF. The chain is built from TRBV7-9 and TRBJ2-2; 8 bases are a match to TRBD2. The trim removed 6 bases at V and 0 bases at J, leaving 9 bases unmatched. This CDR3 comprises 17 residues. Germline V gene sequence: CDR1 SEHNR, CDR2 FQNEAQ (reference sequence). The full variable domain, rest sourced from reference TRBV7-9 and TRBJ2-2, is DTGVSQNPRHKITKRGQNVTFRCDPISEHNRLYWYRQTLGQGPEFLTYFQNEAQLEKSRLLSDRFSAERPKGSFSTLEIQRTEQGDSAMYLCASRGAGGRPNTGELFFGEGSRLTVL.

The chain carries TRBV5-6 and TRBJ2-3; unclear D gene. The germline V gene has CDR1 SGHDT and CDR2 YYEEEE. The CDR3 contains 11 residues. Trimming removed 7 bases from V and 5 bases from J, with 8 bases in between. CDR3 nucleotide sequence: TGTGCCAGCGGGGTTCGAGATACGCAGTATTTT. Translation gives CASGVRDTQYF. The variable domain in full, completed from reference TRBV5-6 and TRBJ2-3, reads DAGVTQSPTHLIKTRGQQVTLRCSPKSGHDTVSWYQQALGQGPQFIFQYYEEEERQRGNFPDRFSGHQFPNYSSELNVNALLLGDSALYLCASGVRDTQYFGPGTRLTVL.

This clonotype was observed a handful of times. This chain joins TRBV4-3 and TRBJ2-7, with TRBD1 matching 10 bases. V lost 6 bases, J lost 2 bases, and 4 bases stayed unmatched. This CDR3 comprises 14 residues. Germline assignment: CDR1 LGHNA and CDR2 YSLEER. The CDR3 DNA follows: TGCGCCAGCAGTCCCGGGACAGGGGCCTACGAGCAGTACTTC. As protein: CASSPGTGAYEQYF.

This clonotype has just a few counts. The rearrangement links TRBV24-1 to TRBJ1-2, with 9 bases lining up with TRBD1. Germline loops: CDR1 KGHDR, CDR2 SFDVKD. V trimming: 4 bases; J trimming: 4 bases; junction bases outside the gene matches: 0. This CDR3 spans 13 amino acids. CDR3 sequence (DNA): TGTGCCACCAGTGAGACAGGGGGCTATGGCTACACCTTC. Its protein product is CATSETGGYGYTF.

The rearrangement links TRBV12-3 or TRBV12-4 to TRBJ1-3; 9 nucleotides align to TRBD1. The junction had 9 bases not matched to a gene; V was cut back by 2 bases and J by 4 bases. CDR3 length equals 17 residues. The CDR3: CASSLKGTGRSGNTIYF. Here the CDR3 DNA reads TGTGCCAGCAGTTTAAAGGGGACAGGGAGATCCGGAAACACCATATATTTT.

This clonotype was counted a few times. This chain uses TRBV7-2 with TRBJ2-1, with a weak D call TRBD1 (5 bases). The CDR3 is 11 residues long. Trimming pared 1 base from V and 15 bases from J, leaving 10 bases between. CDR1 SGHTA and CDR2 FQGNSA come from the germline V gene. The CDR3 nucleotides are TGTGCCAGCAGCTTAGGAGTGGGGCCGTTCTTC. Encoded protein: CASSLGVGPFF.

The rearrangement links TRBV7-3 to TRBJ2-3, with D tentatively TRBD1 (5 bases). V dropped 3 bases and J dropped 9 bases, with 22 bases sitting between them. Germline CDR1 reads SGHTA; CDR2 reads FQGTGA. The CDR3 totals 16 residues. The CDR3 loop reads CASSFHSGMEKVTQYF. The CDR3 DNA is TGTGCCAGCAGCTTCCACTCAGGGATGGAGAAGGTAACGCAGTATTTT.

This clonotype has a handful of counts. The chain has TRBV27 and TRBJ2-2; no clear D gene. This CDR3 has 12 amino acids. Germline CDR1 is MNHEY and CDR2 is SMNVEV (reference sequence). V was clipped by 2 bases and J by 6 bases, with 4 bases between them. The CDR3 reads CASSLLAGELFF. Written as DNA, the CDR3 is TGTGCCAGCAGTTTACTGGCCGGGGAGCTGTTTTTT.

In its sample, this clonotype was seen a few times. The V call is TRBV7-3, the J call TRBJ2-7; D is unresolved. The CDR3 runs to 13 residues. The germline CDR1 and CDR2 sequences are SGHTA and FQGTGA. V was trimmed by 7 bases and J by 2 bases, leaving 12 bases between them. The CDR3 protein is CASTPDGAYEQYF. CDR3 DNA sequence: TGTGCCAGCACCCCCGACGGAGCCTACGAGCAGTACTTC.

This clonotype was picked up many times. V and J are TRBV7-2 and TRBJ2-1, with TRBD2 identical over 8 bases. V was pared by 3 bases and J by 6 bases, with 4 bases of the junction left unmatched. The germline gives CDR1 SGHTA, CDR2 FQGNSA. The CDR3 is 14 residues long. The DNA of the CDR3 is TGTGCCAGCAGCTTGGACCGGGGGGGCAATGAGCAGTTCTTC. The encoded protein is CASSLDRGGNEQFF. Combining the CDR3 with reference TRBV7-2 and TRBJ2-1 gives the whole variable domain GAGVSQSPSNKVTEKGKDVELRCDPISGHTALYWYRQSLGQGLEFLIYFQGNSAPDKSGLPSDRFSAERTGGSVSTLTIQRTQQEDSAVYLCASSLDRGGNEQFFGPGTRLTVL.